This TCR beta chain was profiled in a study of blood T cell repertoires in COVID-19. Study-level background: The samples span acute and convalescent COVID-19 from the United States, Italy and Spain. PBMCs, B-cell-depleted T cells, or T cells provided the cDNA or gDNA that made up the material.

Sequencing was performed with immunoSEQ multiplex PCR; in TCRdb, only in-frame clones are kept and a portion is missing. The sample comprises 95,000 to 150,000 clones, 80% of which are singletons, and under 20% rests with the top ten. Germline CDR1 MDHEN, CDR2 SYDVKM. The CDR3 covers 17 residues. Trimming cost V 2 bases and J 0 bases; bases outside gene matches: 7. V is TRBV28 and J is TRBJ2-3, with 8 positions matching TRBD2. This receptor was identified in a man between 60 and 70 years old with active or convalescent COVID-19. Sequenced sample: peripheral blood. The CDR3 reads CASSLGASGPSTDTQYF. In DNA, the CDR3 is TGTGCCAGCAGTTTAGGAGCTAGCGGGCCTAGCACAGATACGCAGTATTTT. Drawing the rest from reference TRBV28 and TRBJ2-3, the complete variable domain is DVKVTQSSRYLVKRTGEKVFLECVQDMDHENMFWYRQDPGLGLRLIYFSYDVKMKEKGDIPEGYSVSREKKERFSLILESASTNQTSMYLCASSLGASGPSTDTQYFGPGTRLTVL.